The 24 T cell receptor beta chains listed next were all sequenced from one sample in a study of blood T cell repertoires in COVID-19. Here immunoSEQ multiplex PCR was the method, and the copy in TCRdb shows in-frame clones only, minus some. Among roughly 360,000 clones listed, over 80% were seen once. The sequencing input was PBMCs or T cells enriched from blood (not recorded which). The receptors derive from a woman between 50 and 59 years old who had recovered from COVID-19.

This clone showed up just once. The V and J genes are TRBV2 and TRBJ2-1; the match to TRBD1 covers 8 bases. With 2 bases clipped from V and 7 bases from J, the junction kept 4 bases outside the gene matches. The CDR3 consists of 14 residues. Germline V CDR1 and CDR2: SNHLY, FYNNEI. The CDR3 loop reads CASSEQGASNEQFF. The CDR3 nucleotides read TGTGCCAGCAGTGAACAGGGGGCGAGTAATGAGCAGTTCTTC. The full variable domain, rest sourced from reference TRBV2 and TRBJ2-1, is EPEVTQTPSHQVTQMGQEVILRCVPISNHLYFYWYRQILGQKVEFLVSFYNNEISEKSEIFDDQFSVERPDGSNFTLKIRSTKLEDSAMYFCASSEQGASNEQFFGPGTRLTVL.

The CDR3 here is CAWSPTASNTEAFF. The CDR3 region has the DNA TGTGCCTGGAGTCCCACAGCCTCTAACACTGAAGCTTTCTTT. V and J are TRBV30 and TRBJ1-1; D gene ambiguous. Germline V CDR1 and CDR2: GTSNPN, SVGIG (reference sequence). Trimming took 2 bases from V and 2 from J, leaving 12 bases between them. CDR3 size: 14 residues.

On this clone itself: Other nucleotide sequences in the sample specify the same CDR3. This chain connects TRBV19 to TRBJ1-5, with TRBD1 matching over 12 bases. This CDR3 comprises 19 residues. V gave up 4 bases and J gave up 2 bases; unmatched junction bases: 12. In germline, CDR1 is LNHDA, CDR2 SQIVND (reference sequence). CDR3 sequence (DNA): TGTGCCAGTAGTACTCGACGGGACAGGGGGCCGTATGGCAATCAGCCCCAGCATTTT. Translation: CASSTRRDRGPYGNQPQHF.

The chain couples TRBV28 to TRBJ2-1, with D maybe TRBD2 (6 bases). This CDR3 is built from 15 residues. V was shortened by 3 bases and J by 2 bases, with 11 bases between the two germline ends. Germline V gives CDR1 MDHEN, CDR2 SYDVKM. In DNA form, the CDR3 reads TGTGCCAGCAGTTTCCACGGGGGAACCTACAATGAGCAGTTCTTC. Its protein product is CASSFHGGTYNEQFF.

The chain recombines TRBV6-1 with TRBJ2-1; 7 bases are shared with TRBD2. CDR1 MNHNS and CDR2 SASEGT come from the germline V gene. The V segment lost 3 bases and the J segment 6 bases; nucleotides outside the gene matches: 5. The CDR3 contains 14 residues. The CDR3: CASSDDGRTNEQFF. The CDR3 coding sequence is TGTGCCAGCAGTGACGACGGGAGGACCAATGAGCAGTTCTTC.

The chain joins TRBV3-1 (or the pseudogene TRBV3-2) to TRBJ1-1, with a tentative D call TRBD1 (5 bases). Trimming took off 1 base at V and 5 bases at J, with 14 bases between the two ends. This CDR3 region has 15 residues. Per germline, CDR1 LGHDT and CDR2 YNNKEL (reference sequence). CDR3 sequence (DNA): TGTGCCAGCAGCCAAGGTCCGGTCAGGGCGACTGAAGCTTTCTTT. This gives the protein CASSQGPVRATEAFF.

The rearrangement uses TRBV19 and TRBJ2-2; TRBD2 agrees at 8 bases. V trimming: 1 base; J trimming: 4 bases; junction bases outside the gene matches: 5. The CDR3 has 16 residues. Germline loops: CDR1 LNHDA, CDR2 SQIVND (reference sequence). The CDR3, as DNA: TGTGCCAGTAGTATAGGCTCCGGGACTAGCACCGGGGAGCTGTTTTTT. Its translation: CASSIGSGTSTGELFF.

The V gene is TRBV18, the J gene TRBJ1-1, with 9 nucleotides matching TRBD1. The ends lost 4 bases at V and 4 bases at J; junction bases unmatched: 13. The CDR3 sequence is 17 residues long. Germline V gives CDR1 KGHSH, CDR2 LQKENI. Written as DNA, the CDR3 is TGTGCCAGCTCACGCAAATCGGGACAGGGTCAAGGCACTGAAGCTTTCTTT. It codes for CASSRKSGQGQGTEAFF.

J is TRBJ1-1 and V is TRBV7-2, with 9 bases matching TRBD1. Germline CDR1 and CDR2: SGHTA and FQGNSA. Germline trimming cut 0 bases from V and 1 base from J; bases unmatched to any gene: 0. The CDR3 extends over 15 amino acids. CDR3 nucleotides: TGTGCCAGCAGCTTAGCGGGACAGGGGAACACTGAAGCTTTCTTT. Its translation: CASSLAGQGNTEAFF.

V is TRBV6-5 and J is TRBJ2-4; D is unresolved. The germline V and J ends were trimmed by 2 bases and 1 base, with 9 bases remaining between them. The CDR3 contains 15 residues. Germline V gene sequence: CDR1 MNHEY, CDR2 SVGAGI. The CDR3 DNA sequence: TGTGCCAGCAGTTACCAGAGGCAGGCCAAAAACATTCAGTACTTC. The encoded protein is CASSYQRQAKNIQYF.

The chain links TRBV24-1 to TRBJ2-1; 9 nucleotides align to TRBD2. V shed 4 bases, J shed 7 bases, and the junction held 7 bases outside the gene matches. There are 15 residues in the CDR3. The germline V gene encodes CDR1 KGHDR and CDR2 SFDVKD. DNA for the CDR3: TGTGCCACCAGTGACTCCGGGACTAGCATGAATGAGCAGTTCTTC. This codes for CATSDSGTSMNEQFF.

This clone showed up just once. V and J are TRBV4-3 and TRBJ1-4; a weak D match, TRBD1 (5 bases). This CDR3 spans 18 amino acids. CDR1 and CDR2 from the germline V gene are LGHNA and YSLEER. V lost 3 bases, J lost 4 bases, and 21 bases lay in between. The CDR3 DNA reads TGCGCCAGCAGCCAGGATCTTTCTTGGCAGGGCCTTAATGAAAAACTGTTTTTT. It is translated as CASSQDLSWQGLNEKLFF.

The rearrangement links TRBV27 to TRBJ1-2; D is uncertain. The CDR3 is 13 residues long. Trimming took off 6 bases at V and 0 bases at J, with 8 bases between the two ends. Germline V gene data show CDR1 as MNHEY and CDR2 as SMNVEV (reference sequence). The CDR3, as DNA: TGTGCCAGCAGACCTACAGCTAACTATGGCTACACCTTC. Translated: CASRPTANYGYTF.

The chain is built from TRBV5-1 and TRBJ2-2; TRBD2 aligns across 8 bases. CDR1 SGHRS and CDR2 YFSETQ come from the germline V gene. The CDR3 consists of 17 residues. V trimming: 4 bases; J trimming: 5 bases; junction bases outside the gene matches: 13. CDR3 in amino acids: CASSDNPGGPRTGELFF. DNA of the CDR3: TGCGCCAGCAGCGATAATCCGGGAGGGCCGAGGACCGGGGAGCTGTTTTTT.

V is TRBV7-6 and J is TRBJ1-2; 9 positions agree with TRBD1. This CDR3 is 16 amino acids long. The junction had 10 bases not matched to a gene; V was cut back by 5 bases and J by 3 bases. Germline assignment: CDR1 SGHVS and CDR2 FNYEAQ. The CDR3 spells CASSPEQGAGYYGYTF. The DNA for the CDR3 is TGTGCCAGCAGCCCCGAACAGGGGGCTGGTTACTATGGCTACACCTTC. The entire variable domain, with the rest obtained from reference TRBV7-6 and TRBJ1-2, is as follows: GAGVSQSPRYKVTKRGQDVALRCDPISGHVSLYWYRQALGQGPEFLTYFNYEAQQDKSGLPNDRFSAERPEGSISTLTIQRTEQRDSAMYRCASSPEQGAGYYGYTFGSGTRLTVV.

The chain uses TRBV4-3 and TRBJ2-2; 7 positions agree with TRBD1. The CDR3 has 17 residues. With 0 bases clipped from V and 3 bases from J, the junction kept 7 bases outside the gene matches. Germline CDR1 and CDR2: LGHNA and YSLEER. CDR3 nucleotides: TGCGCCAGCAGCCAAGAAAGAGGGGGCGTCTACACCGGGGAGCTGTTTTTT. It translates to CASSQERGGVYTGELFF.

This clone was detected once. The chain has TRBV27 and TRBJ2-3, with TRBD2 matching over 7 bases. This CDR3 is built from 15 residues. The germline V gene encodes CDR1 MNHEY and CDR2 SMNVEV (reference sequence). The trim removed 4 bases at V and 7 bases at J, leaving 11 bases unmatched. DNA for the CDR3: TGTGCCAGCAGTTGGGTGGGACTACCTACAAATACGCAGTATTTT. This sequence encodes CASSWVGLPTNTQYF.

This rearrangement joins TRBV2 to TRBJ2-7; tentatively, D is TRBD2 (7 bases). Per the germline V gene, CDR1 is SNHLY and CDR2 is FYNNEI. This CDR3 comprises 13 residues. V was shortened by 0 bases and J by 7 bases, with 10 bases between the two germline ends. Written as DNA, the CDR3 is TGTGCCAGCAGTGAAGCGGGGGGGCGGGAGCAGTACTTC. Protein: CASSEAGGREQYF.

The J gene is TRBJ2-7, the V gene TRBV6-5, with D possibly TRBD1 on 5 matching bases. In germline, CDR1 is MNHEY, CDR2 SVGAGI. The ends were cut back, 6 bases at V and 7 bases at J, with 7 bases in the middle. The CDR3 has 10 residues. CDR3 nucleotides: TGTGCCAGCAGAGCAGGGGAGCAGTACTTC. This sequence encodes CASRAGEQYF.

In DNA form, the CDR3 reads TGCAGCGTTGTACTGGGGACAGGGATCCACGAGCAGTACTTC. Its translation: CSVVLGTGIHEQYF. The rearrangement links TRBV29-1 to TRBJ2-7, with 9 positions matching TRBD1. CDR1 is SQVTM, CDR2 ANQGSEA, per germline. Unmatched junction bases numbered 9, after V lost 4 bases and J lost 5 bases. The CDR3 is 14 amino acids.

In this sample, this clone turned up many times. Other DNA sequences in this specimen translate into the identical CDR3. This chain connects TRBV6-2 or TRBV6-3 to TRBJ1-6; D unclear. CDR3 size: 14 residues. Deletions cut 3 bases from V and 7 bases from J, with 10 bases between. Germline assignment: CDR1 MNHEY and CDR2 SVGEGT. The CDR3 here is CASSYSTDNSPLHF. In DNA, the CDR3 is TGTGCCAGCAGTTATTCCACAGACAATTCACCCCTCCACTTT.

The chain combines TRBV12-5 with TRBJ1-1; D not resolved. The CDR3 totals 15 residues. Germline CDR1 LGHNT, CDR2 FRNRAP. Between the trimmed V and J ends, which lost 5 bases and 0 bases, there was a span of 13 bases. The CDR3 region has the DNA TGTGCTAGTGGTCCAGGACTAACGCTGAACACTGAAGCTTTCTTT. It is translated as CASGPGLTLNTEAFF.

The chain couples TRBV2 to TRBJ1-1; D unresolved. This CDR3 spans 15 amino acids. CDR1 is SNHLY and CDR2 is FYNNEI in the germline V gene. V dropped 0 bases and J dropped 4 bases, with 12 bases sitting between them. The CDR3 is CASSEALRGTTEAFF. The CDR3 DNA reads TGTGCCAGCAGTGAAGCGCTTCGGGGAACCACTGAAGCTTTCTTT.

This clone has only one observation. This chain connects TRBV29-1 to TRBJ1-1, with 7 bases lining up with TRBD1. This CDR3 region has 14 residues. The V gene end was trimmed by 7 bases and the J gene end by 4 bases; junction bases not matched to a gene: 12. CDR1 and CDR2 (germline): SQVTM, ANQGSEA. For the CDR3, the DNA is TGCAGCGCCCCTCCTATAGGGGGCGCCACTGAAGCTTTCTTT. Translating it yields CSAPPIGGATEAFF.